These 18 T cell receptor beta chains were sequenced from one sample in a study of T cell repertoires in cytomegalovirus infection. In TCRdb, the reads were re-called with MiXCR into one record per CDR3 protein. This sample has about 740,000 distinct CDR3 sequences, with roughly 35% found just once. What was sequenced was PBMCs. These receptors originate from a human donor in good health (CMV status not recorded). Some clones in this sample may be carry-over from other donors' samples.

Comment on this clonotype: One junction end disagrees with the germline gene, perhaps due to a read error. CDR3 coding DNA: TGTGCCCGCAGCCGACGGACTAGCTGGAGGTCCCCCACCTACGAGCAGTACTTC. This sequence encodes CARSRRTSWRSPTYEQYF. V gene TRBV3-1 combines with J gene TRBJ2-7, with TRBD2 identical over 8 bases. The germline gives CDR1 LGHDT, CDR2 YNNKEL (reference sequence). The CDR3 has 18 amino acids.

As for this clonotype: It is likely a read error, because the conserved phenylalanine at the end of the CDR3 is missing. The V call is TRBV11-2, the J call TRBJ2-2; the match to TRBD2 covers 7 bases. This CDR3 spans 19 amino acids. Germline V gene data show CDR1 as SGHAT and CDR2 as FQNNGV. After removal of 2 bases from V and 2 bases from J, the junction contained 14 bases not matched to a gene. CDR3 amino acids: CASSLYDLPGLTNTGELFL. The CDR3 nucleotides are TGTGCCAGCAGCTTATACGACCTCCCGGGACTAACAAACACCGGGGAGCTGTTTTTG.

The V gene is TRBV28, the J gene TRBJ2-1; tentatively, D is TRBD1 (5 bases). Trimming shortened V by 2 bases and J by 8 bases, and 16 bases separated the two germline ends. The germline gives CDR1 MDHEN, CDR2 SYDVKM. The CDR3 sequence is 15 residues long. This CDR3 is CASSLKDPGYDEQFF. CDR3 DNA sequence: TGTGCCAGCAGTTTAAAGGACCCAGGGTACGATGAGCAGTTCTTC.

This clonotype was recorded a few times. The V call is TRBV4-1, the J call TRBJ2-7; a possible D gene is TRBD1 (6 bases). The V gene's germline CDR1 is MGHRA and CDR2 YSYEKL. V shed 2 bases and J shed 0 bases, with 14 bases lying between them. The CDR3 loop spans 16 amino acids. In DNA form, the CDR3 reads TGCGCCAGCAGCCAAAGCTCTGCGGACAGCTCCTACGAGCAGTACTTC. This translates into CASSQSSADSSYEQYF.

Concerning this clonotype itself: The germline gene is not matched at one end of the junction; a read error may be the cause. The J gene is TRBJ2-6, the V gene TRBV6-2 or TRBV6-3; D is unclear. CDR1 MNHEY and CDR2 SVGEGT come from the germline V gene. This CDR3 spans 14 amino acids. CDR3 sequence: CARSENSGANVLTF. As DNA, the CDR3 is TGTGCCCGCAGTGAGAACTCTGGGGCCAACGTCCTGACTTTC.

The CDR3 bases are TGTGCCAGCAGTCGGACAGGGGGGAGCTCCTACAATGAGCAGTTCTTC. Protein: CASSRTGGSSYNEQFF. The rearrangement joins TRBV5-3 to TRBJ2-1; 10 bases line up with TRBD1. TRBV5-3 is an ORF, with its function uncertain. V dropped 8 bases and J dropped 0; count of bases not matched to a gene: 8. This CDR3 is built from 16 residues.

In its sample, this clonotype was seen many times. The chain recombines TRBV20-1 with TRBJ1-1; D perhaps matches TRBD1 (5 bases). Germline values: CDR1 DFQATT, CDR2 SNEGSKA (reference sequence). The CDR3 loop spans 14 amino acids. Trimming pared 6 bases from V and 5 bases from J, leaving 19 bases between. DNA of the CDR3: TGCAGTGCCGGAACCCTCAGTGGGGGGACTGAAGCTTTCTTT. Residues: CSAGTLSGGTEAFF.

The chain joins TRBV6-1 to TRBJ2-5; D remains ambiguous. V lost 4 bases to trimming and J lost 2 bases, with 14 bases between them. The CDR3 has 15 amino acids. CDR1 is MNHNS and CDR2 is SASEGT in the germline V gene. The CDR3 sequence is CASSVSRNKQETQYF. For the CDR3, the DNA is TGTGCCAGCAGTGTCAGCAGGAATAAACAAGAGACCCAGTACTTC.

In this sample, this clonotype turned up a few times. V is TRBV6-1 and J is TRBJ2-5; 7 bases map to TRBD1. Germline CDR1 MNHNS, CDR2 SASEGT. The J segment lost 5 bases and the V segment lost 3 bases, leaving 9 bases of the junction unmatched. This CDR3 has 15 amino acids. CDR3 in amino acids: CASSDARDSLETQYF. For the CDR3, the DNA is TGTGCCAGCAGTGACGCCCGGGACAGTCTGGAGACCCAGTACTTC.

Comment on this clonotype: Given a much more abundant clone one base away, this may be a read error. The V call is TRBV7-6, the J call TRBJ1-1; 9 positions agree with TRBD1. The CDR3 totals 15 residues. CDR1 and CDR2 from the germline V gene are SGHVS and FNYEAQ. J lost 6 bases, V lost 2 bases, and 7 bases had no gene match. DNA for the CDR3: TGTGCCAGCAGCTTATATGACAGGGGGGACTCTGAAGCTTTCTTT. Its protein is CASSLYDRGDSEAFF.

V is TRBV7-2 and J is TRBJ2-1; 9 nucleotides agree with TRBD2. Germline lookup yields CDR1 SGHTA and CDR2 FQGNSA. V lost 5 bases and J lost 5; bases outside the gene matches: 10. The length of the CDR3 is 16 residues. Here the CDR3 DNA reads TGTGCCAGCAGCACGATGAGCGGGAGGAAAAACAATGAGCAGTTCTTC. Residues: CASSTMSGRKNNEQFF.

The chain employs TRBV7-9 and TRBJ2-3; 10 bases match TRBD1. The CDR3 runs to 15 residues. Trimming cost V 5 bases and J 2 bases; bases outside gene matches: 4. CDR1 and CDR2 (germline): SEHNR, FQNEAQ (reference sequence). The DNA for the CDR3 is TGTGCCAGCAGCCGCGGACAGGGGGACACAGATACGCAGTATTTT. Translation: CASSRGQGDTDTQYF.

The chain uses TRBV10-3 and TRBJ2-3; D gene ambiguous. Germline assignment: CDR1 ENHRY and CDR2 SYGVKD. CDR3 length: 15 amino acids. V lost 5 bases, J lost 0 bases, and 12 bases lay in between. This chain's CDR3 is CAISLSPGSTDTQYF. The CDR3 DNA sequence: TGTGCCATCAGTTTATCTCCTGGCAGCACAGATACGCAGTATTTT.

This clonotype was observed a few times. The V and J genes are TRBV6-1 and TRBJ2-1, with 8 bases identical to TRBD1. V lost 3 bases to trimming and J lost 5 bases; unmatched junction nucleotides: 0. CDR1 MNHNS and CDR2 SASEGT come from the germline V gene. The CDR3 consists of 13 residues. CDR3 residues: CASSEGQDNEQFF. The DNA of the CDR3 is TGTGCCAGCAGTGAGGGACAGGACAATGAGCAGTTCTTC.

This clonotype was detected a few times. Relative to the germline gene, one junction end is altered; a read error may explain this. This chain joins TRBV4-1 and TRBJ2-7, with TRBD2 as a possible D gene (5 bases). Germline V gene sequence: CDR1 MGHRA, CDR2 YSYEKL. This CDR3 has 13 amino acids. CDR3 coding DNA: TGTGCCAGCAGCCAAGTAAGAGGGCACGAGCAGTACTTC. Protein product: CASSQVRGHEQYF.

This chain links TRBV19 with TRBJ2-7; D unclear. The CDR3 spans 13 residues. V lost 10 bases and J lost 0, with 13 bases in between. Germline lookup yields CDR1 LNHDA and CDR2 SQIVND (reference sequence). This CDR3 is CATAPRSSYEQYF. The CDR3 DNA is TGTGCCACCGCCCCAAGGAGCTCCTACGAGCAGTACTTC.

This clonotype appeared many times. The chain is built from TRBV6-5 and TRBJ1-1; TRBD1 matches at 7 bases. The ends lost 3 bases at V and 0 bases at J; junction bases unmatched: 4. The CDR3 is 15 residues long. CDR1 is MNHEY and CDR2 is SVGAGI in the germline V gene. CDR3 region: CASSYTGEMNTEAFF. The CDR3 nucleotides read TGTGCCAGCAGTTATACAGGGGAGATGAACACTGAAGCTTTCTTT.

This clonotype has ten or more counts. The V call is TRBV10-2, the J call TRBJ1-1; D gene uncertain. This CDR3 contains 11 residues. Germline loops: CDR1 WSHSY, CDR2 SAAADI. With 0 bases removed from V and 7 bases from J, the gap between germline ends came to 3 bases. The CDR3 region is CASSESVEAFF. DNA for the CDR3: TGCGCCAGCAGTGAGTCGGTTGAAGCTTTCTTT.